This TCR beta chain was sequenced for a study of response to subunit inactivated influenza vaccine. Points from the study as a whole: New T cells are recruited in small numbers by each seasonal influenza vaccination, according to the authors' suggestion.

Points on this clonotype: The antigen is not known.

TCRdb reprocessed the RT-PCR reads via MiXCR and lists one record per CDR3 protein. This table has hundreds of thousands of distinct CDR3 sequences, less than 20% appearing once. Germline assignment: CDR1 MDHEN and CDR2 SYDVKM. V gave up 1 base and J gave up 2 bases; unmatched junction bases: 8. The CDR3 contains 16 residues. Here the sequenced sample was PBMCs from blood, taken roughly 5 days after vaccination. The rearrangement links TRBV28 to TRBJ2-7; 7 positions match TRBD2. The receptor was isolated from a man over 45 who received an inactivated influenza vaccine. The DNA for the CDR3 is TGTGCCAGCAGTTTATTAGGGCTAGCGGAGACCTACGAGCAGTACTTC. It translates to CASSLLGLAETYEQYF.